The rows below give T cell receptor beta chains drawn from one sample of a study of T cell responses to AZD1222 COVID-19 vaccine. Using immunoSEQ multiplex PCR, the repertoire was profiled, and TCRdb retains in-frame clones only, with some absent. The table records 100,000 or so clones, over 80% of them present only once. Sequences were derived from peripheral blood, sampled on day 0 of AZD1222 vaccination. The receptors derive from an adult in good health. Each CDR3 is given with its conserved first and last residue. The order of the fields is clone size, D gene, J gene, V gene, CDR3 DNA, CDR3 protein. The D gene is left open where the match is weak. Clone sizes are given selectively: once, few, many, or a class where the clone is expanded.

.,.,TRBJ2-2,TRBV2,TGTGCCAGCAGTGAAACCGGTTCCGTGTCCGGGGAGCTGTTTTTT,CASSETGSVSGELFF
.,TRBD2,TRBJ2-3,TRBV5-1,TGCGCCAGCAGCTCCCGACTAGCGGGGACAAGCACAGATACGCAGTATTTT,CASSSRLAGTSTDTQYF
.,TRBD2,TRBJ2-3,TRBV5-1,TGCGCCAGCAGCGGTGCGGGGGGGCAGGATACGCAGTATTTT,CASSGAGGQDTQYF
.,TRBD2,TRBJ2-2,TRBV5-4,TGTGCCAGCAGCCGGACAGCTAGCGGGGGGGCCGGGGAGCTGTTTTTT,CASSRTASGGAGELFF
once,.,TRBJ2-7,TRBV20-1,TGCAGTGCTAGTAGCTGGGGCCCATTCTACGAGCAGTACTTC,CSASSWGPFYEQYF
.,.,TRBJ2-7,TRBV2,TGTGCCAGCAGTGAACTGTCCTACGAGCAGTACTTC,CASSELSYEQYF
.,.,TRBJ2-5,TRBV15,TGTGCCACCAGCAGAGATCGGGCCCAAGAGACCCAGTACTTC,CATSRDRAQETQYF
.,.,TRBJ2-3,TRBV2,TGTGCCAGCAGTCGTGGGGATACGCAGTATTTT,CASSRGDTQYF
.,TRBD1,TRBJ1-2,TRBV7-2,TGTGCCAGCAGCCCACAGGGGGGCGACTATGGCTACACCTTC,CASSPQGGDYGYTF
few,TRBD1,TRBJ2-1,TRBV7-8,TGTGCCAGCAGCTCCGACCCCACAGGGGTCGAGCAGTTCTTC,CASSSDPTGVEQFF
few,.,TRBJ1-2,TRBV19,TGTGCCAGTAGAACAAGGGGAGATGGTGTTGGCTACACCTTC,CASRTRGDGVGYTF
.,TRBD1,TRBJ2-1,TRBV3-1/TRBV3-2,TGTGCCAGCAGCCAAGGGTCCGGTTATGGACAGGGTGAATACAATGAGCAGTTCTTC,CASSQGSGYGQGEYNEQFF
.,.,TRBJ2-5,TRBV2,TGTGCCAGCAGTGAAGGGTTCTTAACTAGCAGAAAGACCCAGTACTTC,CASSEGFLTSRKTQYF
.,.,TRBJ2-3,TRBV11-2,TGTGCCAGCAGCTTATCCGGGGACGGGACAGATACGCAGTATTTT,CASSLSGDGTDTQYF
once,.,TRBJ1-2,TRBV7-2,TGTGCCAGCAGCTTAGGGGGCTCGAACTATGGCTACACCTTC,CASSLGGSNYGYTF
few,.,TRBJ2-5,TRBV7-9,TGTGCCAGCAGCTTGGATGAGACCCAGTACTTC,CASSLDETQYF
.,TRBD1,TRBJ1-1,TRBV19,TGTGCCAGTAGTATAGACCTTCGAGGGACAGGCTCAGCTTTCTTT,CASSIDLRGTGSAFF
.,.,TRBJ1-1,TRBV4-2,TGTGCCAGCAGCCAAACAGAGAACACTGAAGCTTTCTTT,CASSQTENTEAFF
.,.,TRBJ2-4,TRBV28,TGTGCCAGCACCCATCGGGCCACCCTACTAGCCAAAAACATTCAGTACTTC,CASTHRATLLAKNIQYF
.,.,TRBJ2-7,TRBV18,TGTGCCAGCTCACCAGGAACAGGATATTACGAGCAGTACTTC,CASSPGTGYYEQYF
few,TRBD2,TRBJ2-1,TRBV5-1,TGCGCCAGCAGCTTTGGCGGGGGGGCCGATGAGCAGTTCTTC,CASSFGGGADEQFF
.,.,TRBJ2-3,TRBV5-1,TGCGCCAGCAGCTTGGGCCTTGACTCGAGCACAGATACGCAGTATTTT,CASSLGLDSSTDTQYF
.,.,TRBJ1-1,TRBV19,TGTGCCAGTACCCTAGGGGGGACTGAAGCTTTCTTT,CASTLGGTEAFF
.,TRBD1,TRBJ1-1,TRBV7-9,TGTGCCAGCAGCGCTCTACAGGGGTACACTGAAGCTTTCTTT,CASSALQGYTEAFF
once,.,TRBJ1-2,TRBV6-5,TGTGCCAGCAGCCGACGACCGGAGGGGGTTGGCTACACCTTC,CASSRRPEGVGYTF
.,TRBD1,TRBJ2-5,TRBV4-2,TGTGCCAGCAGCCCTGGGACAGTCACGGAGACCCAGTACTTC,CASSPGTVTETQYF
.,.,TRBJ1-1,TRBV29-1,TGCAGCGACTACTCAGGTCATGAAGCTTTCTTT,CSDYSGHEAFF
.,TRBD2,TRBJ2-2,TRBV27,TGTGCCAGCAGTACCTTAGCGGGGGGGACCGGGGAGCTGTTTTTT,CASSTLAGGTGELFF
.,TRBD1,TRBJ1-6,TRBV27,TGTGCCAGCAGTCTCCGACAGGGGGAAGCCTATAATTCACCCCTCCACTTT,CASSLRQGEAYNSPLHF
.,.,TRBJ1-2,TRBV7-2,TGTGCCAGCAGCTTAGGGGGGCAGGATGGCTACACCTTC,CASSLGGQDGYTF
medium-sized,.,TRBJ1-1,TRBV7-2,TGTGCCAGCAGACGCCTGCTGGGAGGGGATCCTGAAGCTTTCTTT,CASRRLLGGDPEAFF
.,.,TRBJ1-4,TRBV19,TGTGCCAGTAGGAACAGCCCAGGTGGTGAAAAACTGTTTTTT,CASRNSPGGEKLFF
.,TRBD1,TRBJ1-6,TRBV11-2,TGTGCCAGCAGCGCCAACCGGGACAGGGGGGGATCACCCCTCCACTTT,CASSANRDRGGSPLHF
.,.,TRBJ2-2,TRBV15,TGTGCCACCAGCAGAGCAGGTCGTTACACCGGGGAGCTGTTTTTT,CATSRAGRYTGELFF
.,.,TRBJ1-6,TRBV2,TGTGCCAGCAGTGAAAGGTTGGGGGATTCACCCCTCCACTTT,CASSERLGDSPLHF
.,TRBD1,TRBJ1-1,TRBV18,TGTGCCAGCTCAGTATCCCAGGGGGATGGGACTGAAGCTTTCTTT,CASSVSQGDGTEAFF
.,.,TRBJ2-7,TRBV7-9,TGTGCCAGCATCGACCCCCGGACGAACACCGGTCACTTC,CASIDPRTNTGHF
.,.,TRBJ1-4,TRBV7-2,TGTGCCAGCAGCTTCCAGGGGCGGGGGAATGAAAAACTGTTTTTT,CASSFQGRGNEKLFF
few,.,TRBJ2-7,TRBV6-2/TRBV6-3,TGTGCCAGCAGTTACATGCATGGAGAAACTGTAAAGGGCTACGAGCAGTACTTC,CASSYMHGETVKGYEQYF
.,TRBD2,TRBJ2-7,TRBV4-1,TGCGCCAGCAGCCAAGTGCGGACTAGTGTTCCCTACGAGCAGTACTTC,CASSQVRTSVPYEQYF
few,.,TRBJ1-5,TRBV2,TGTGCCAGCAGTGACAGGGCGACAGGTCAGCCCCAGCATTTT,CASSDRATGQPQHF
few,.,TRBJ1-4,TRBV3-1/TRBV3-2,TGTGCCAGCAGCCAAGAGGGGGCCAGAAGAAGAAATGAAAAACTGTTTTTT,CASSQEGARRRNEKLFF
.,TRBD2,TRBJ2-3,TRBV2,TGTGCCAGCAACCCGGGACTAGCGGGGTCCGGTACGCAGTATTTT,CASNPGLAGSGTQYF
.,TRBD1,TRBJ1-2,TRBV27,TGTGCCAGCAGTTTAGAGCGGACAGGGGTCGGTCGCTACACCTTC,CASSLERTGVGRYTF
.,TRBD2,TRBJ2-5,TRBV12-3/TRBV12-4,TGTGCCAACAGCGGGGGGAGGAGGGAGACCCAGTACTTC,CANSGGRRETQYF
.,.,TRBJ1-2,TRBV18,TGTGCCAGCTCACCCGGGGGGACACACTATGGCTACACCTTC,CASSPGGTHYGYTF
.,.,TRBJ1-3,TRBV19,TGTGCCTCCTTCCCTCGGGGGAGCGGGATTTCTGGAAACACCATATATTTT,CASFPRGSGISGNTIYF
.,TRBD2,TRBJ2-7,TRBV15,TGTGCCACCCGCCGGGGAGGGTCCGGCTCCTACGAGCAGTACTTC,CATRRGGSGSYEQYF
.,TRBD2,TRBJ2-6,TRBV5-4,TGTGCCAGCGGGACTAGCGGCTCTGGGGCCAACGTCCTGACTTTC,CASGTSGSGANVLTF
.,.,TRBJ2-3,TRBV5-6,TGTGCCAGCAGCTTAGGGGCAGGAGTTAGCACAGATACGCAGTATTTT,CASSLGAGVSTDTQYF
once,TRBD1,TRBJ1-5,TRBV29-1,TGCAGCGTCTCGACAGGGGGTGATCAGCCCCAGCATTTT,CSVSTGGDQPQHF
.,.,TRBJ1-5,TRBV7-2,TGTGCCAGCAGCTTTGATGCGTCGGTGGCCCAGCATTTT,CASSFDASVAQHF
.,TRBD1,TRBJ2-1,TRBV5-1,TGCGCCAGCAGCTCCCCAAGCGTCGGGACAGGGGGCTACAATGAGCAGTTCTTC,CASSSPSVGTGGYNEQFF
.,TRBD1,TRBJ1-1,TRBV6-6,TGTGCCAGCAGCCGGGACAGGAACACTGAAGCTTTCTTT,CASSRDRNTEAFF